These T cell receptor beta chains were read from a single sample in a study of cytomegalovirus exposure and HLA in healthy donors. TCRdb keeps only in-frame clones here, not all; method: immunoSEQ multiplex PCR. The sample data list about 70,000 clones. The specimen was PBMCs. These receptors all stem from a female donor in good health and CMV-seropositive. CDR3s leave out the opening cysteine and the closing phenylalanine or tryptophan. The order of the fields is J gene, V gene, CDR3 protein.

TRBJ2-7,TRBV5-5,ASSLTHGTTYEQY
TRBJ2-7,TRBV4-2,ASSQDKQGLIPYEQY
TRBJ1-2,TRBV19,ASSSNDGTDGYT
TRBJ2-1,TRBV4-3,ASSQEGLNYNEQF
TRBJ1-3,TRBV27,ASSPDSRSGNTIY
TRBJ2-3,TRBV29-1,SVRAREGTDTQY
TRBJ2-3,TRBV4-2,ASSQELAGASDKQY
TRBJ1-4,TRBV6-5,ASSYSQIATNEKLF
TRBJ2-5,TRBV7-2,ASSPRTGHQETQY
TRBJ2-3,TRBV29-1,SVESISGEGTDTQY
TRBJ1-4,TRBV5-1,ASRPGQGYFGSNEKLF
TRBJ2-7,TRBV30,AWSLKAGTQPYEQY
TRBJ1-1,TRBV19,ASITGRINTEAF
TRBJ2-7,TRBV7-2,ASSLAEDGAYEQY
TRBJ2-1,TRBV20-1,SANIRDEQF
TRBJ2-5,TRBV11-3,ASSLGDIETQY
TRBJ1-1,TRBV5-8,ASSLDPGKTEAF
TRBJ1-1,TRBV6-6,ASTPYGGTEAF
TRBJ1-3,TRBV4-1,ASSQDREGRTGNTIY
TRBJ2-1,TRBV28,ASTPLRLQGDEQF
TRBJ2-6,TRBV7-2,ASSLDGRGSGANVLT
TRBJ1-4,TRBV30,AWRGTGLEKLF
TRBJ2-2,TRBV30,AGSGLDRDTGELF
TRBJ1-1,TRBV6-5,ASSLSGTEAF
TRBJ2-6,TRBV6-1,ASSEDAATGANVLT
TRBJ1-2,TRBV4-1,ASSQAAPENGYT
TRBJ2-5,TRBV7-3,ASSLGTGETQY
TRBJ2-7,TRBV5-1,ASSLPGLAGTYEQY
TRBJ2-1,TRBV5-1,ASSEAIAPHNEQF
TRBJ1-1,TRBV4-3,ASSHDSGNTEAF
TRBJ2-5,TRBV7-2,ASSLVGGQETQY
TRBJ1-1,TRBV19,ASSPHRVARTEAF
TRBJ2-7,TRBV7-2,ASSTTYEQY
TRBJ1-5,TRBV7-9,ASSFGGDRGLSNQPQH
TRBJ2-2,TRBV10-3,AISESKNVATGELF
TRBJ1-1,TRBV29-1,SVRGQGEAF
TRBJ1-1,TRBV4-2,ASSPTEVNTEAF
TRBJ1-2,TRBV18,ASSPGVNYGYT
TRBJ2-2,TRBV4-2,ASSQVWTSGVGTGELF
TRBJ2-7,TRBV19,ASSRYGATYEQY
TRBJ2-1,TRBV25-1,ASSKPGPDEQF
TRBJ1-4,TRBV7-6,ASSLYGETNEKLF
TRBJ1-2,TRBV7-9,ASSKFAGSLRGYT
TRBJ1-3,TRBV2,VSWTGSSGNTIY
TRBJ1-2,TRBV30,AWRRGSAFYGYT
.,TRBV2,ASRKTGYEQY